What follows are 16 T cell receptor beta chains derived from one specimen sequenced in a study of technical replicates of blood from a handful of donors. Sequencing was performed with immunoSEQ multiplex PCR; in TCRdb, only in-frame clones are kept and a portion is missing. The sample records approximately 69,000 clones, around 90% being singletons. The sequencing sample was made of PBMCs. Receptors were obtained from a human donor in good health. Some clones in this sample may be carry-over from other donors' samples.

Regarding this clone: This same CDR3 is encoded by further DNA sequences in the sample. The chain uses TRBV30 and TRBJ1-2; tentative D call: TRBD1 (5 bases). V lost 4 bases, J lost 4 bases, and 10 bases lay in between. From germline, CDR1 is GTSNPN and CDR2 SVGIG (reference sequence). CDR3 length equals 12 residues. CDR3 residues: CAWNRGTYGYTF. Written as DNA, the CDR3 is TGTGCCTGGAATCGGGGGACCTATGGCTACACCTTC.

The chain has TRBV4-3 and TRBJ1-1; the D is unclear. The germline V and J ends were trimmed by 0 bases and 5 bases, with 10 bases remaining between them. The V gene's germline CDR1 is LGHNA and CDR2 YSLEER. CDR3 length equals 14 residues. CDR3: CASSQDRSGTEAFF. The DNA of the CDR3 is TGCGCCAGCAGCCAAGATAGATCGGGAACTGAAGCTTTCTTT.

CDR3 DNA sequence: TGTGCCAGCAGCGTAGATCCAGTGAACACTGAAGCTTTCTTT. It is translated as CASSVDPVNTEAFF. The chain joins TRBV9 to TRBJ1-1; D not resolved. V lost 0 bases to trimming and J lost 0 bases, with 6 bases between them. The CDR3 loop spans 14 amino acids. CDR1 and CDR2 (germline): SGDLS, YYNGEE.

This chain uses TRBV7-2 with TRBJ2-1; D call uncertain. Looked up from germline, CDR1 is SGHTA and CDR2 is FQGNSA. The CDR3 runs 12 residues. Trimming left V 5 bases short and J 8 bases short, with 10 bases between. The DNA of the CDR3 is TGTGCCAGCAGCCCCAGTCCCCATGAGCAGTTCTTC. Its translation is CASSPSPHEQFF.

The rearrangement links TRBV7-3 to TRBJ2-2, with D possibly matching TRBD2 (6 bases). Trimming shortened V by 6 bases and J by 7 bases, and 9 bases separated the two germline ends. Germline CDR1 SGHTA, CDR2 FQGTGA. The CDR3 is made up of 12 amino acids. The CDR3 sequence: CASRMEGGELFF. The CDR3 DNA follows: TGTGCCAGCAGGATGGAGGGCGGGGAGCTGTTTTTT. Together with reference TRBV7-3 and TRBJ2-2, the CDR3 gives the full variable domain: GAGVSQTPSNKVTEKGKYVELRCDPISGHTALYWYRQSLGQGPEFLIYFQGTGAADDSGLPNDRFFAVRPEGSVSTLKIQRTERGDSAVYLCASRMEGGELFFGEGSRLTVL.

This clone was seen once. The rearrangement joins TRBV27 to TRBJ2-7; 9 nucleotides agree with TRBD1. With 5 bases clipped from V and 4 bases from J, the junction kept 6 bases outside the gene matches. The CDR3 length is 14 residues. Germline CDR1 MNHEY, CDR2 SMNVEV (reference sequence). The CDR3 protein is CASSIGTGPYEQYF. The CDR3, as DNA: TGTGCCAGCAGTATCGGGACAGGGCCTTACGAGCAGTACTTC.

As to this clone: Germline and junction disagree at one end, which may indicate a read error. The chain is built from TRBV5-6 and TRBJ2-5; 9 bases are shared with TRBD1. This CDR3 has 14 residues. From germline, CDR1 is SGHDT and CDR2 YYEEEE. The CDR3 is CASSFNRGQGTQYF. The CDR3 region has the DNA TGTGCCAGCAGCTTTAACAGGGGGCAAGGGACCCAGTACTTC.

The chain carries TRBV4-3 and TRBJ1-1, with 7 bases matching TRBD1. The CDR3 covers 15 residues. The ends lost 3 bases at V and 1 base at J; junction bases unmatched: 5. CDR1 and CDR2 from the germline V gene are LGHNA and YSLEER. This CDR3 reads CASSHSGQPNTEAFF. As DNA, the CDR3 is TGCGCCAGCAGCCACTCGGGACAGCCGAACACTGAAGCTTTCTTT.

V gene TRBV18 combines with J gene TRBJ1-4; 8 bases match TRBD1. This CDR3 is built from 15 residues. Germline V gene data show CDR1 as KGHSH and CDR2 as LQKENI. J was trimmed by 8 bases and V by 2 bases; bases with no gene match: 7. CDR3: CASSPFRGLGEKLFF. The CDR3 coding sequence is TGTGCCAGCTCACCATTCAGGGGGCTCGGCGAAAAACTGTTTTTT.

This clone has only one observation. V and J are TRBV9 and TRBJ2-5; tentatively, D is TRBD1 (5 bases). The CDR3 loop spans 14 amino acids. Germline CDR1 and CDR2: SGDLS and YYNGEE. The V end was cut by 1 base, the J end by 0 bases, with 7 bases between. DNA of the CDR3: TGTGCCAGCAGCGTAACAGGATACCAAGAGACCCAGTACTTC. Translation gives CASSVTGYQETQYF.

The V and J genes are TRBV7-9 and TRBJ2-5; 9 bases line up with TRBD2. V gave up 3 bases and J gave up 5 bases; unmatched junction bases: 7. This CDR3 is built from 15 residues. Germline CDR1 SEHNR, CDR2 FQNEAQ (reference sequence). The CDR3 reads CASSFISGSRETQYF. The CDR3 bases are TGTGCCAGCAGCTTCATTAGCGGGAGCCGGGAGACCCAGTACTTC. Variable domain in full (rest from reference TRBV7-9 and TRBJ2-5): DTGVSQNPRHKITKRGQNVTFRCDPISEHNRLYWYRQTLGQGPEFLTYFQNEAQLEKSRLLSDRFSAERPKGSFSTLEIQRTEQGDSAMYLCASSFISGSRETQYFGPGTRLLVL.

CDR3 DNA: TGTGCCAGCAGCTTAGCGCTAACACAGCCCTACGAGCAGTACTTC. Translating gives CASSLALTQPYEQYF. The J gene is TRBJ2-7, the V gene TRBV7-9; D remains ambiguous. Germline assignment: CDR1 SEHNR and CDR2 FQNEAQ (reference sequence). Trimming removed 0 bases from V and 2 bases from J, with 11 bases in between. CDR3 length: 15 amino acids.

The gene calls are TRBV29-1 and TRBJ2-7, with D perhaps TRBD2 (7 bases). Per the germline V gene, CDR1 is SQVTM and CDR2 is ANQGSEA. The length of the CDR3 is 15 residues. Trimming left V 4 bases short and J 4 bases short, with 20 bases between. Here the CDR3 reads CSVGTLGGALYEQYF. The DNA for the CDR3 is TGCAGCGTTGGAACACTGGGGGGGGCTCTTTACGAGCAGTACTTC.

The chain couples TRBV5-1 to TRBJ1-4, with D possibly TRBD1 on 5 matching bases. V lost 0 bases to trimming and J lost 8 bases, with 11 bases between them. CDR1 and CDR2 from the germline V gene are SGHRS and YFSETQ. The length of the CDR3 is 14 residues. The CDR3 sequence is CASSLAGGYEKLFF. CDR3 coding DNA: TGCGCCAGCAGCTTGGCGGGGGGTTACGAAAAACTGTTTTTT.

CDR3 amino acids: CASSQEGGNQHF. DNA of the CDR3: TGTGCCAGCAGCCAGGAGGGAGGTAACCAGCATTTT. The rearrangement joins TRBV5-5 to TRBJ1-5; no clear D gene. CDR3 size: 12 residues. Germline-derived CDR1 and CDR2 are SGHKS and YYEKEE (reference sequence). Deletions cut 4 bases from V and 12 bases from J, with 14 bases between.

This clone showed up just once. This chain links TRBV6-6 with TRBJ1-1; possibly TRBD1 for D (6 bases). V was pared by 2 bases and J by 4 bases, with 14 bases between. The CDR3 totals 15 residues. Germline CDR1 reads MNHNY; CDR2 reads SVGAGI (reference sequence). Here the CDR3 DNA reads TGTGCCAGCAGTTACGAACAGGGTCGGGGCACTGAAGCTTTCTTT. Its protein product is CASSYEQGRGTEAFF.